This T cell receptor (beta chain) was found in a study of T cells in Graves' hyperthyroidism and ophthalmopathy. Many counts were recorded for this clonotype. Unmatched junction bases numbered 4, after V lost 3 bases and J lost 2 bases. The CDR3 is 15 residues long. The germline V gene encodes CDR1 SEHNR and CDR2 FQNEAQ (reference sequence). There were TCR beta CDR3 regions amplified from RNA transcripts. Primed by the HTBI set, a first-round RT-PCR was run on the TCR CDR3. TCRdb re-analysed the multiplex PCR reads in MiXCR, keeping a single row per CDR3 protein. The sample holds around 450,000 distinct CDR3 sequences, 15% to 19% seen once.

The specimen sequenced was blood. This chain uses TRBV7-9 with TRBJ1-3; 7 bases are a match to TRBD1. The origin of this receptor is a woman aged 18 to 35 with Graves' hyperthyroidism. The CDR3 DNA follows: TGTGCCAGCAGCTTGCCCGGGACAGCTGGAAACACCATATATTTT. This sequence encodes CASSLPGTAGNTIYF.